These 23 T cell receptor beta chains were sequenced from one sample in a study of shared clonotypes between healthy human individuals. Sequencing was performed with immunoSEQ multiplex PCR; in TCRdb, only in-frame clones are kept and a portion is missing. The table has fewer than 850,000 clones, 90% seen once. Sequencing input: memory CD8+ T cells from PBMCs. Regarding subset: CD45RO+ cells pooled with CCR7-negative TemRA cells. The receptors derive from a man younger than 35 in good health. Some clones in this sample may be carry-over from other donors' samples.

The chain combines TRBV19 with TRBJ2-2, with D tentatively TRBD2 (5 bases). The CDR3 sequence is 19 residues long. V lost 1 base to trimming and J lost 3 bases, with 21 bases between them. The V gene's germline CDR1 is LNHDA and CDR2 SQIVND (reference sequence). Here the CDR3 reads CASSIVRRVVMADTGELFF. The CDR3 coding sequence is TGTGCCAGTAGTATAGTTCGGCGGGTTGTAATGGCGGACACCGGGGAGCTGTTTTTT. Drawing the rest from reference TRBV19 and TRBJ2-2, the complete variable domain is DGGITQSPKYLFRKEGQNVTLSCEQNLNHDAMYWYRQDPGQGLRLIYYSQIVNDFQKGDIAEGYSVSREKKESFPLTVTSAQKNPTAFYLCASSIVRRVVMADTGELFFGEGSRLTVL.

With respect to this clone: This same CDR3 is encoded by further DNA sequences in the sample. The V gene is TRBV7-3, the J gene TRBJ2-7, with no clear D. Germline V lookup: CDR1 SGHTA, CDR2 FQGTGA. V was trimmed by 0 bases and J by 1 base, leaving 7 bases between them. The CDR3 contains 14 residues. CDR3: CASSLTGRSYEQYF. The CDR3 DNA sequence: TGTGCCAGCAGCTTAACTGGACGGTCCTACGAGCAGTACTTC.

The genes are TRBV28 and TRBJ1-3; D is undetermined. CDR1 MDHEN and CDR2 SYDVKM come from the germline V gene. Trimming took off 3 bases at V and 7 bases at J, with 7 bases between the two ends. There are 12 residues in the CDR3. The CDR3 DNA reads TGTGCCAGCAGTTTCGACGGCAACACCATATATTTT. Its translation: CASSFDGNTIYF. The full variable domain, completed using reference TRBV28 and TRBJ1-3, is DVKVTQSSRYLVKRTGEKVFLECVQDMDHENMFWYRQDPGLGLRLIYFSYDVKMKEKGDIPEGYSVSREKKERFSLILESASTNQTSMYLCASSFDGNTIYFGEGSWLTVV.

The table lists this clone with a count of one. V gene TRBV9 combines with J gene TRBJ2-7, with TRBD2 matching 14 bases. Trimming at V came to 3 bases and at J to 6 bases, leaving 5 bases not matched to a gene. This CDR3 contains 15 residues. Germline CDR1 is SGDLS and CDR2 is YYNGEE. This CDR3 reads CASSDYGTSGSEQYF. CDR3 DNA sequence: TGTGCCAGCAGCGATTACGGGACTAGCGGGAGCGAGCAGTACTTC.

This clone was detected once. The chain carries TRBV11-2 and TRBJ2-1, with D possibly being TRBD2 (5 bases). Trimming removed 0 bases at V and 1 base at J, with 10 bases between. This CDR3 is 16 amino acids long. Germline CDR1 is SGHAT and CDR2 is FQNNGV. The CDR3 coding sequence is TGTGCCAGCAGCTTAGAGGCCAGAGGGTCCTACAATGAGCAGTTCTTC. Its translation is CASSLEARGSYNEQFF.

CDR3 DNA: TGCGCCAGCAGCCCTTTGGGGGGGATAGACACCGGGGAGCTGTTTTTT. Translated: CASSPLGGIDTGELFF. The chain is built from TRBV4-1 and TRBJ2-2; 7 positions agree with TRBD2. V dropped 4 bases and J dropped 3; count of bases not matched to a gene: 8. CDR3 length: 16 amino acids. CDR1 is MGHRA and CDR2 is YSYEKL in the germline V gene.

CDR3 sequence reads: CASSPQGLPYEQYF. The CDR3 bases are TGTGCCAGCAGCCCACAGGGGTTACCCTACGAGCAGTACTTC. The V and J genes are TRBV7-9 and TRBJ2-7, with 7 bases identical to TRBD1. The CDR3 spans 14 residues. The J segment lost 2 bases and the V segment lost 5 bases, leaving 6 bases of the junction unmatched. CDR1 is SEHNR and CDR2 is FQNEAQ in the germline V gene (reference sequence).

CDR3 sequence reads: CASSFRRGREAKNIQYF. CDR3 sequence (DNA): TGTGCCAGCAGTTTTCGGAGGGGGCGGGAGGCCAAAAACATTCAGTACTTC. The chain has TRBV28 and TRBJ2-4; either TRBD1 or TRBD2 may fit D (7 bases each). The germline V and J ends were trimmed by 3 bases and 1 base, with 16 bases remaining between them. The CDR3 has 17 residues. Germline CDR1 is MDHEN and CDR2 is SYDVKM.

This chain uses TRBV14 with TRBJ1-2; D gene ambiguous. This CDR3 is built from 15 residues. Between the trimmed V and J ends, which lost 0 bases and 4 bases, there was a span of 12 bases. CDR1 and CDR2 from the germline V gene are SGHDN and FVKESK. The CDR3 reads CASSQDMGSPYGYTF. The DNA for the CDR3 is TGTGCCAGCAGCCAAGATATGGGGAGCCCCTATGGCTACACCTTC.

V gene TRBV11-2 combines with J gene TRBJ2-1, with 9 bases matching TRBD2. V was clipped by 1 base and J by 3 bases; unmatched bases: 10. Germline values: CDR1 SGHAT, CDR2 FQNNGV. CDR3 length: 18 residues. The CDR3 sequence is CASSLAPVAGDFYNEQFF. In nucleotides, the CDR3 is TGTGCCAGCAGCTTAGCTCCTGTAGCGGGAGATTTCTACAATGAGCAGTTCTTC.

DNA of the CDR3: TGCGCCAGCAGCCCAGCGGGAGCGGGGAATACGCAGTATTTT. Its translation is CASSPAGAGNTQYF. The chain links TRBV4-3 to TRBJ2-3; TRBD2 aligns across 8 bases. CDR3 length equals 14 residues. Germline V gives CDR1 LGHNA, CDR2 YSLEER. The J segment lost 7 bases and the V segment lost 4 bases, leaving 7 bases of the junction unmatched.

This chain joins TRBV11-2 and TRBJ2-3, with a tentative D call TRBD2 (5 bases). Germline CDR1 SGHAT, CDR2 FQNNGV. CDR3 length: 16 amino acids. Trimming removed 5 bases from V and 0 bases from J, with 15 bases in between. The CDR3 here is CASSLWGAPSTDTQYF. The DNA of the CDR3 is TGTGCCAGCAGCCTTTGGGGAGCACCTAGCACAGATACGCAGTATTTT.

This clone came up once. The V and J genes are TRBV7-9 and TRBJ2-7; TRBD2 matches at 9 bases. The CDR3 runs to 14 residues. V lost 5 bases, J lost 3 bases, and 5 bases stayed unmatched. The germline gives CDR1 SEHNR, CDR2 FQNEAQ (reference sequence). The CDR3 bases are TGTGCCAGCAGCACCGGGACTAGCAACTACGAGCAGTACTTC. Amino acid sequence: CASSTGTSNYEQYF.

This clone was detected only once. This sequence joins TRBV5-1 and TRBJ2-3; a weak D match, TRBD1 (7 bases). The CDR3 has 15 amino acids. CDR1 SGHRS and CDR2 YFSETQ come from the germline V gene. Trimming stripped 3 bases from V and 2 bases from J, with 13 bases between. CDR3 protein: CASSSGGITTDTQYF. The CDR3 DNA reads as TGCGCCAGCAGCTCAGGGGGGATTACCACAGATACGCAGTATTTT.

The chain is built from TRBV15 and TRBJ2-7; 13 positions agree with TRBD2. V lost 2 bases and J lost 7; bases outside the gene matches: 14. This CDR3 spans 18 amino acids. The germline V gene encodes CDR1 LNHNV and CDR2 YYDKDF (reference sequence). CDR3: CATSRPYSTSGRFLEQYF. CDR3 in DNA: TGTGCCACCAGCAGACCCTACTCGACTAGCGGGAGGTTCTTGGAGCAGTACTTC.

The V gene is TRBV9, the J gene TRBJ2-2, with 11 bases matching TRBD2. CDR1 is SGDLS, CDR2 YYNGEE, per germline. Trimming removed 2 bases from V and 3 bases from J; junction bases left unmatched: 3. The CDR3 sequence is 16 residues long. The CDR3 DNA reads TGTGCCAGCAGCGTTGAACTAGCGGGAGACACCGGGGAGCTGTTTTTT. Translated: CASSVELAGDTGELFF.

The chain couples TRBV28 to TRBJ2-7; D gene ambiguous. Germline V gene sequence: CDR1 MDHEN, CDR2 SYDVKM. The V end lost 1 base, the J end lost 5 bases, and 6 bases lay between the germline ends. This CDR3 has 12 amino acids. This CDR3 reads CASSLSVNEQYF. DNA of the CDR3: TGTGCCAGCAGTTTATCGGTGAACGAGCAGTACTTC.

The chain carries TRBV11-2 and TRBJ1-3; D unclear. Looked up from germline, CDR1 is SGHAT and CDR2 is FQNNGV. This CDR3 region has 16 residues. V was clipped by 5 bases and J by 0 bases, with 14 bases between them. The CDR3 region has the DNA TGTGCCAGCAGCGTACTGGACGGGTACTCTGGAAACACCATATATTTT. This encodes CASSVLDGYSGNTIYF. The full variable domain, with the rest looked up from reference TRBV11-2 and TRBJ1-3, is EAGVAQSPRYKIIEKRQSVAFWCNPISGHATLYWYQQILGQGPKLLIQFQNNGVVDDSQLPKDRFSAERLKGVDSTLKIQPAKLEDSAVYLCASSVLDGYSGNTIYFGEGSWLTVV.

The chain has TRBV28 and TRBJ2-3; possible D gene TRBD2, 5 bases. CDR3 size: 15 residues. Germline-derived CDR1 and CDR2 are MDHEN and SYDVKM. V lost 2 bases and J lost 6, with 15 bases in between. CDR3 bases: TGTGCCAGCAGTTTAGGACTTCTCCAGAAGGATACGCAGTATTTT. The encoded protein is CASSLGLLQKDTQYF.

CDR3 region: CASSYGTRYEQFF. In DNA form, the CDR3 reads TGCGCCAGCAGTTACGGGACTAGATACGAGCAGTTCTTC. The V and J genes are TRBV5-1 and TRBJ2-1; TRBD2 matches 8 bases. There are 13 residues in the CDR3. The V and J ends lost 5 bases and 10 bases, in that order; junction bases with no gene match: 8. CDR1 and CDR2 (germline): SGHRS, YFSETQ.

V gene TRBV5-1 combines with J gene TRBJ2-2; 10 bases are a match to TRBD1. CDR1 and CDR2 from the germline V gene are SGHRS and YFSETQ. V lost 1 base and J lost 4; bases outside the gene matches: 7. The CDR3 runs 17 residues. The CDR3 region is CASSLNDRGRITGELFF. The CDR3, as DNA: TGCGCCAGCAGCTTGAACGACAGGGGGCGGATCACCGGGGAGCTGTTTTTT.

V gene TRBV4-1 combines with J gene TRBJ1-5, with D perhaps TRBD1 (5 bases). CDR1 and CDR2 (germline): MGHRA, YSYEKL. There are 17 residues in the CDR3. V lost 2 bases and J 4 bases, leaving 18 bases between the germline ends. CDR3 bases: TGCGCCAGCAGCCAACTCTTCCTCCCTGGGGCGAATCAGCCCCAGCATTTT. Its protein product is CASSQLFLPGANQPQHF.

This chain links TRBV5-8 with TRBJ1-3; a weak D match, TRBD1 (6 bases). The CDR3 has 14 residues. The V end lost 4 bases, the J end lost 3 bases, and 11 bases lay between the germline ends. Per the germline V gene, CDR1 is SGHTS and CDR2 is YDEGEE. CDR3 protein: CASSVQGFGNTIYF. The CDR3 nucleotides are TGTGCCAGCAGCGTACAGGGATTTGGAAACACCATATATTTT. The variable domain in full, completed from reference TRBV5-8 and TRBJ1-3, reads EAGVTQSPTHLIKTRGQQATLRCSPISGHTSVYWYQQALGLGLQFLLWYDEGEERNRGNFPPRFSGRQFPNYSSELNVNALELEDSALYLCASSVQGFGNTIYFGEGSWLTVV.